This TCR beta chain was identified during a study of T cell responses to AZD1222 COVID-19 vaccine. This CDR3 is built from 14 residues. Trimming removed 1 base from V and 2 bases from J, with 8 bases in between. Germline-derived CDR1 and CDR2 are KGHSH and LQKENI. Repertoires were generated with immunoSEQ multiplex PCR, while TCRdb's copy carries only in-frame clones and drops some. The sample has 140,000 to 150,000 clones, approximately 91% seen once; the top ten hold about 5%. The chain recombines TRBV18 with TRBJ1-1; D unresolved. This sequence was found in an adult who received the MenACWY meningococcal vaccine as a control. The starting material was peripheral blood, obtained 28 days after the second dose of the MenACWY control vaccine. The CDR3 DNA reads TGTGCCAGCTCACCACTCACAGAAAACACTGAAGCTTTCTTT. It encodes CASSPLTENTEAFF.